The rows below give T cell receptor beta chains drawn from one sample of a study of blood T cell repertoires in COVID-19. Profiled with immunoSEQ multiplex PCR; TCRdb holds only in-frame clones, not every one. The sample holds around 30,000 clones, 85% to 90% seen once. The sequencing input was peripheral blood. The receptor source for this set is a human donor with active COVID-19. The donor label of this sample is uncertain. Both conserved end residues are part of each CDR3. A D gene is named only where the DNA matches it firmly. Rows give clone size only sometimes, using once, few, many, or a class for an expanded clone.

V,size,D,J,DNA,CDR3
TRBV13,.,.,TRBJ2-3,TGTGCCAGCAGCGGCCGGCGGGGGCCCACAGATACGCAGTATTTT,CASSGRRGPTDTQYF
TRBV4-2,.,TRBD1,TRBJ2-3,TGTGCCAGCAGCCAAGGCCTGGTGGGACAGGGGGGCGTAGATACGCAGTATTTT,CASSQGLVGQGGVDTQYF
TRBV20-1,.,.,TRBJ1-1,TGCAGTGCAATCGGAGACACTGAAGCTTTCTTT,CSAIGDTEAFF
TRBV19,.,.,TRBJ1-2,TGTGCCAGTAATATCGGTTCGGTCGGCTACACCTTC,CASNIGSVGYTF
TRBV10-3,.,.,TRBJ2-4,TGTGCCATCAACCCGGACAGCACAGCCAAAAACATTCAGTACTTC,CAINPDSTAKNIQYF
TRBV6-2/TRBV6-3,.,TRBD2,TRBJ2-5,TGTGCCAGCAGTCCCCGACTAGCGGGGGGCCGAGAGACCCAGTACTTC,CASSPRLAGGRETQYF
TRBV7-2,.,.,TRBJ2-7,TGTGCCAGCAGCACCGGACAGCCTAGGGGATACGAGCAGTACTTC,CASSTGQPRGYEQYF
TRBV9,.,TRBD2,TRBJ2-3,TGTGCCAGCAGCGTAGGGTCTAGCGGGGTGGGGTCAGATACGCAGTATTTT,CASSVGSSGVGSDTQYF
TRBV7-9,.,TRBD2,TRBJ2-5,TGTGCCAGCAGCGCCCTAGCGGGGGGGGAGACCCAGTACTTC,CASSALAGGETQYF
TRBV6-5,once,.,TRBJ1-3,TGTGCCAGCAGACAATTCGTAAGCTCTGGAAACACCATATATTTT,CASRQFVSSGNTIYF
TRBV4-3,.,.,TRBJ2-5,TGCGCCAGCAGCCAAGTCCTCCTAGTCCAAGAGACCCAGTACTTC,CASSQVLLVQETQYF
TRBV4-2,.,TRBD2,TRBJ2-3,TGTGCCAGCAGCCAGAGGGAGGGGACCACAGATACGCAGTATTTT,CASSQREGTTDTQYF
TRBV18,.,.,TRBJ1-3,TGTGCCAGCTCACCAAAGTCGGCAGGCTCTGGAAACACCATATATTTT,CASSPKSAGSGNTIYF
TRBV11-2,.,.,TRBJ1-4,TGTGCCAGCAGCTACGACAGATGGGATGAAAAACTGTTTTTT,CASSYDRWDEKLFF
TRBV5-1,.,TRBD1,TRBJ2-7,TGCGCCAGCAGCTTGACAGGGGTCAGCTACGAGCAGTACTTC,CASSLTGVSYEQYF
TRBV19,.,TRBD1,TRBJ2-7,TGTGCCAGTAGTGGGCGACAGGGTTTGAGCGAGCAGTACTTC,CASSGRQGLSEQYF
TRBV5-1,.,TRBD1,TRBJ2-7,TGCGCCAGCAGCAAGGACAGGCAAAGGAGCTCCTACGAGCAGTACTTC,CASSKDRQRSSYEQYF
TRBV5-1,.,.,TRBJ1-6,TGCGCCAGCAGCAGGGGAGGGAGGGATAATTCACCCCTCCACTTT,CASSRGGRDNSPLHF
TRBV7-8,.,.,TRBJ1-4,TGTGCCAGCAGCGACCCCGGGGGTGTAAGGGAAAAACTGTTTTTT,CASSDPGGVREKLFF
TRBV6-6,.,TRBD1,TRBJ1-5,TGTGCCAGCAGTGGGGGACAGGCGGGTTTTCAGCCCCAGCATTTT,CASSGGQAGFQPQHF
TRBV18,.,TRBD2,TRBJ2-3,TGTGCCAGCTCACAGATAGCGGGGGCCTACACAGATACGCAGTATTTT,CASSQIAGAYTDTQYF
TRBV5-6,.,.,TRBJ1-1,TGTGCCAGCAGCACCGGGACACCTCCTGAAGCTTTCTTT,CASSTGTPPEAFF
TRBV18,.,TRBD1,TRBJ2-3,TGTGCCAGCTCCCTCCGGGACAGGGATACGCAGTATTTT,CASSLRDRDTQYF
TRBV4-2,.,TRBD2,TRBJ2-3,TGTGCCAGCAGCCAAGATCCTAGCGGGCTTCTCTCCACAGATACGCAGTATTTT,CASSQDPSGLLSTDTQYF
TRBV11-2,.,TRBD2,TRBJ2-1,TGTGCCAGCAGCTTCCGGCGGGGGAGCTCCTACAATGAGCAGTTCTTC,CASSFRRGSSYNEQFF
TRBV3-1/TRBV3-2,.,TRBD2,TRBJ2-3,TGTGCCAGCGCGTACCCCAATTTTACGGCGGGAGCCAACTATACCAATACGCAGTATTTT,CASAYPNFTAGANYTNTQYF
TRBV19,.,TRBD2,TRBJ2-5,TGTGCCAGTAGTATAGGGGCGGGGGGCCTGGAGACCCAGTACTTC,CASSIGAGGLETQYF
TRBV14,.,TRBD2,TRBJ2-1,TGTGCCAGCAGCCAAGTTCGGGCTAGCGGTTTGTTTACTGAGCAGTTCTTC,CASSQVRASGLFTEQFF
TRBV19,.,TRBD1,TRBJ1-3,TGTGCCAGTTGCTGGGACAGGGCCTCTGGAAACACCATATATTTT,CASCWDRASGNTIYF
TRBV19,.,.,TRBJ2-2,TGTGCCAGTGTTTTCCGGGACACCGGGGAGCTGTTTTTT,CASVFRDTGELFF
TRBV7-6,.,TRBD1,TRBJ2-2,TGTGCCAGCAGCTTAAGATCCGAGGCAGGGACAGGGACCGGGGAGCTGTTTTTT,CASSLRSEAGTGTGELFF
TRBV29-1,.,.,TRBJ2-1,TGCAGCATCGGCAGGGTCTACAATGAGCAGTTCTTC,CSIGRVYNEQFF
TRBV7-9,.,.,TRBJ1-2,TGTGCCAGCAGCATAACCACCCCGACAGGCCCCTACACCTTC,CASSITTPTGPYTF
TRBV6-5,.,.,TRBJ1-2,TGTGCCACCGCCCCGCGGGGGGGAAATGTTTATGGCTACACCTTC,CATAPRGGNVYGYTF
TRBV6-6,.,.,TRBJ2-1,TGTGCCAGCAGCTACTCCTACAATGAGCAGTTCTTC,CASSYSYNEQFF
TRBV12-3/TRBV12-4,.,.,TRBJ2-1,TGTGCCAGCAGCGCCTACTTAAATGAGCAGTTCTTC,CASSAYLNEQFF
TRBV19,.,.,TRBJ2-7,TGTGCCAGTAGTACTACCCAGGGTTACGAGCAGTACTTC,CASSTTQGYEQYF
TRBV5-1,.,TRBD1,TRBJ1-4,TGCGCCAGCAGCTTCTCCGGACAGGGGGGCGAAAAACTGTTTTTT,CASSFSGQGGEKLFF
TRBV12-3/TRBV12-4,.,TRBD2,TRBJ2-7,TGTGCCAGCAGTTTTGGGACTAGCGGAGTGTACTTC,CASSFGTSGVYF
TRBV25-1,.,.,TRBJ1-1,TGTGCCAGCAGTGGGGCGGGGGGCACTGAAGCTTTCTTT,CASSGAGGTEAFF
TRBV7-2,once,.,TRBJ1-2,TGTGCCAGCAGCTTAACGGAAGGGGGTAACTATGGCTACACCTTC,CASSLTEGGNYGYTF
TRBV3-1/TRBV3-2,.,TRBD2,TRBJ2-2,TGTGCCAGCAGCCAAGATAGTAGACTAGCGGGGAACACCGGGGAGCTGTTTTTT,CASSQDSRLAGNTGELFF
TRBV5-1,.,.,TRBJ2-3,TGCGCCAGCAGCCCGGGGCGGGGGCCCACAGATACGCAGTATTTT,CASSPGRGPTDTQYF
TRBV14,.,.,TRBJ1-4,TGTGCCAGCAGCCAGGAAGGAGCATTTGCAACTAATGAAAAACTGTTTTTT,CASSQEGAFATNEKLFF